This T cell receptor (beta chain) is drawn from a study of a mutant IDH1 vaccine in newly diagnosed glioma. Described time point: week 47, end of study. Each vaccine dose was 300 ug of mutant IDH1 20-mer peptide, with topical imiquimod. Germline assignment: CDR1 MDHEN and CDR2 SYDVKM. V gave up 6 bases and J gave up 8 bases, with 13 bases separating them. This CDR3 is 12 amino acids long. Clones were read by immunoSEQ multiplex PCR, and TCRdb kept only the in-frame ones, dropping some. The sample consists of about 50,000 clones, 70% to 85% of them appearing once. This clone appeared a single time. Its antigen is currently unknown.

The TCR originated in a woman younger than 45 with glioma. Some clones in this sample may be carry-over from other donors' samples. Sequenced material: PBMCs, taken from a glioma patient whose treatment included an IDH1 peptide vaccine. This chain uses TRBV28 with TRBJ1-2; D remains ambiguous. CDR3 DNA: TGTGCCAGCAGGAGGACGGGGTTGGGCTACACCTTC. Amino acids: CASRRTGLGYTF.